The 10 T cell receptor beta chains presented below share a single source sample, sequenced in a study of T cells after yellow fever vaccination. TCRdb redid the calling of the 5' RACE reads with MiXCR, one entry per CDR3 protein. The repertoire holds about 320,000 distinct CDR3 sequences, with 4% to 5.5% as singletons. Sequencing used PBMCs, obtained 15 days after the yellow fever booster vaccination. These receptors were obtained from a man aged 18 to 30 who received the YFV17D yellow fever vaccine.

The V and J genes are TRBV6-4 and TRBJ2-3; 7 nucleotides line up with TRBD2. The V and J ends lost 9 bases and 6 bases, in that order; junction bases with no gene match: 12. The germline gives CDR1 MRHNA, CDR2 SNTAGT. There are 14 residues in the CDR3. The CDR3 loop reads CASRAGLPGDTQYF. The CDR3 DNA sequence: TGTGCCAGTCGAGCGGGATTACCAGGGGATACGCAGTATTTT.

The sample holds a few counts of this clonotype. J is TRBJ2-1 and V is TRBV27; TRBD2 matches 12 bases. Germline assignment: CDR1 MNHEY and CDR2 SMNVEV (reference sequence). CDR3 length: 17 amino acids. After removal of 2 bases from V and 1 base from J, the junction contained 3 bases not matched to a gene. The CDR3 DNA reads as TGTGCCAGCAGTTTAGCGCTAGCGGGGGGGTCCTACAATGAGCAGTTCTTC. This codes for CASSLALAGGSYNEQFF.

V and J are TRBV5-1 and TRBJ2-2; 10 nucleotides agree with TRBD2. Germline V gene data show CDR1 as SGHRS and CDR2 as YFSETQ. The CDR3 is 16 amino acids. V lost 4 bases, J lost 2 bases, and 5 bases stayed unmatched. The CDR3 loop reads CASSLLAGVNTGELFF. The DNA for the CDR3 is TGCGCCAGCAGCCTCCTAGCGGGGGTAAACACCGGGGAGCTGTTTTTT.

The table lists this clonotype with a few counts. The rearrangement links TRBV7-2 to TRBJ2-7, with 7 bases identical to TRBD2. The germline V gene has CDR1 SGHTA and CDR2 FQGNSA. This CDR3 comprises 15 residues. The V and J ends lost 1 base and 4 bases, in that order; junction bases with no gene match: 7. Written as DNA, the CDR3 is TGTGCCAGCAGCTTAGTGGCGGGGGATAGGTACGAGCAGTACTTC. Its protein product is CASSLVAGDRYEQYF.

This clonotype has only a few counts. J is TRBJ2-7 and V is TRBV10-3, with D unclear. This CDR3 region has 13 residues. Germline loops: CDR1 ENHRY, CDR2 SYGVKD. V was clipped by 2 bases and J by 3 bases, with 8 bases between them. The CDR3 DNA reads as TGTGCCATCAGTGAGAGGGCAGACTACGAGCAGTACGTC. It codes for CAISERADYEQYV.

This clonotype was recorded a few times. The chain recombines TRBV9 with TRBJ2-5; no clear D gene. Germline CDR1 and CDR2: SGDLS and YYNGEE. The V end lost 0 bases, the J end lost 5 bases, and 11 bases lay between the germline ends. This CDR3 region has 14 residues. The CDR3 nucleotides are TGTGCCAGCAGCGTAGATTCCCGGGCGGAGACCCAGTACTTC. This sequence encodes CASSVDSRAETQYF.

The CDR3 DNA reads TGTGCCAGCAGCGGGGGACCCTCTCCTCGGGTGACTTTC. Protein: CASSGGPSPRVTF. The J gene is TRBJ2-6, the V gene TRBV5-4; D could derive from TRBD1 or TRBD2 (5 bases each). This CDR3 contains 13 residues. Germline CDR1 and CDR2: SGHNT and YYREEE (reference sequence). Trimming pared 4 bases from V and 17 bases from J, leaving 19 bases between.

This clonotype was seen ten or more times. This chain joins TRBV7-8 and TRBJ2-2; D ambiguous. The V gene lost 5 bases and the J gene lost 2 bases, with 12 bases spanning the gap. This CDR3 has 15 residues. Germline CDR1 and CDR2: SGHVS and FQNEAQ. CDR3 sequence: CASSLGSSNTGELFF. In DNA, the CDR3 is TGTGCCAGCAGCCTTGGATCTTCTAACACCGGGGAGCTGTTTTTT.

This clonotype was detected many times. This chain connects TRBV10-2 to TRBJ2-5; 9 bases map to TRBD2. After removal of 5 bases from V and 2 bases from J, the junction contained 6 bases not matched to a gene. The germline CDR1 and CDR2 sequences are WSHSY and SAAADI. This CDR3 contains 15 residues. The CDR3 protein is CASSPQAGGQETQYF. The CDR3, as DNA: TGCGCCAGCAGTCCCCAAGCGGGGGGACAAGAGACCCAGTACTTC.

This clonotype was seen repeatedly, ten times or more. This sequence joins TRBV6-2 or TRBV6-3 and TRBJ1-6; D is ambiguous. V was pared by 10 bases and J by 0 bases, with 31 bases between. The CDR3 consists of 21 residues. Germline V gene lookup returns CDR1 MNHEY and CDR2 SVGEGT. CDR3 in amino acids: CAISSRTEGETPSSYNSPLHF. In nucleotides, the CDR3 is TGTGCCATATCCTCGAGAACCGAAGGAGAGACGCCTAGCTCCTATAATTCACCCCTCCACTTT.